Listed here are 19 T cell receptor beta chains from one sample, sequenced in a study of identical twins. TCRdb re-derived calls from the 5' RACE reads in MiXCR, one entry per CDR3 protein. The sample holds about 200,000 distinct CDR3 sequences; 6% to 7% are singletons and the top ten take about 14%. These sequences were also reported in another study, on T cells expressing NK-cell markers.

The sample comprised CD8+ T cells sorted from blood. These receptor sequences come from a woman aged 18-29 years in good health.

By share, this clonotype ranks as medium-sized (0.01 to 0.1%). This chain connects TRBV9 to TRBJ2-1; TRBD2 might be the D (7 bases). The CDR3 is 14 amino acids. The V end lost 7 bases, the J end lost 5 bases, and 16 bases lay between the germline ends. CDR1 is SGDLS, CDR2 YYNGEE, per germline. The CDR3 here is CASSGRRGHNEQFF. CDR3 sequence (DNA): TGTGCCAGCTCCGGGCGGCGGGGGCACAATGAGCAGTTCTTC.

This clonotype was counted at least ten times. The chain joins TRBV20-1 to TRBJ2-7; D not certain. Germline CDR1 DFQATT, CDR2 SNEGSKA (reference sequence). The CDR3 extends over 12 amino acids. With 1 base removed from V and 3 bases from J, the gap between germline ends came to 7 bases. Here the CDR3 reads CSARVAGYEQYF. In DNA, the CDR3 is TGCAGTGCTAGAGTCGCCGGCTACGAGCAGTACTTC.

This clonotype has only one observation. The chain is built from TRBV12-5 and TRBJ2-1; D is uncertain. The ends were cut back, 11 bases at V and 5 bases at J, with 13 bases in the middle. CDR1 LGHNT and CDR2 FRNRAP come from the germline V gene. This CDR3 region has 12 residues. CDR3: CAAGYYNNEQFF. CDR3 DNA sequence: TGTGCTGCCGGTTACTACAACAATGAGCAGTTCTTC.

This clonotype appeared a few times. The V gene is TRBV6-5, the J gene TRBJ1-1; D possibly corresponds to TRBD1 (6 bases). V was clipped by 0 bases and J by 8 bases, with 13 bases between them. CDR3 length: 14 amino acids. Germline CDR1 and CDR2: MNHEY and SVGAGI. In nucleotides, the CDR3 is TGTGCCAGCAGTTACTCGGACAGATTTACAGAAGCTTTCTTT. This encodes CASSYSDRFTEAFF.

This clonotype has ten or more counts. The V and J genes are TRBV29-1 and TRBJ2-3, with 12 bases fitting TRBD1. V was pared by 6 bases and J by 5 bases, with 6 bases of the junction left unmatched. Germline V gives CDR1 SQVTM, CDR2 ANQGSEA. The CDR3 length is 14 residues. DNA of the CDR3: TGCAGCGTCGTCGGGGACAGGGGGCAAGATACGCAGTATTTT. Translating gives CSVVGDRGQDTQYF.

The table lists this clonotype with a few counts. The J gene is TRBJ1-3, the V gene TRBV9; no clear D. Germline lookup yields CDR1 SGDLS and CDR2 YYNGEE. The germline V and J ends were trimmed by 3 bases and 4 bases, with 11 bases remaining between them. The CDR3 loop spans 14 amino acids. The CDR3 nucleotides are TGTGCCAGCAGCGGCCCCGAGGGAGGAAACACCATATATTTT. Translated: CASSGPEGGNTIYF. The entire variable domain, with the rest obtained from reference TRBV9 and TRBJ1-3, is as follows: DSGVTQTPKHLITATGQRVTLRCSPRSGDLSVYWYQQSLDQGLQFLIQYYNGEERAKGNILERFSAQQFPDLHSELNLSSLELGDSALYFCASSGPEGGNTIYFGEGSWLTVV.

This clonotype appeared a few times. The DNA for the CDR3 is TGTGCCAGCAGTTACAAGGGCGGTTGGGTAGACACTGAAGCTTTCTTT. Protein sequence: CASSYKGGWVDTEAFF. This chain uses TRBV6-5 with TRBJ1-1, with D unclear. The CDR3 runs 16 residues. CDR1 and CDR2 (germline): MNHEY, SVGAGI. With 2 bases removed from V and 3 bases from J, the gap between germline ends came to 16 bases.

The rearrangement links TRBV27 to TRBJ2-2; no reliable D call. Between the trimmed V and J ends, which lost 3 bases and 4 bases, there was a span of 6 bases. From germline, CDR1 is MNHEY and CDR2 SMNVEV (reference sequence). The CDR3 length is 13 residues. The CDR3 bases are TGTGCCAGCAGTTTCAAGAGCACCGGGGAGCTGTTTTTT. This encodes CASSFKSTGELFF.

The chain carries TRBV7-9 and TRBJ2-1, with D hard to call. The germline CDR1 and CDR2 sequences are SEHNR and FQNEAQ (reference sequence). CDR3 length equals 12 residues. The V gene lost 5 bases and the J gene lost 9 bases, with 11 bases spanning the gap. The CDR3 region is CASSEGFIEQFF. CDR3 DNA sequence: TGTGCCAGCAGCGAAGGCTTTATTGAGCAGTTCTTC.

This clonotype was detected many times. This rearrangement joins TRBV12-3 or TRBV12-4 to TRBJ1-1; weak D call: TRBD1 (6 bases). V was shortened by 5 bases and J by 4 bases, with 14 bases between the two germline ends. The CDR3 is 14 amino acids. The CDR3 spells CASSTGWDGTEAFF. Here the CDR3 DNA reads TGTGCCAGCAGTACAGGGTGGGATGGCACTGAAGCTTTCTTT.

The V gene is TRBV3-1, the J gene TRBJ2-3; 16 bases agree with TRBD2. Germline loops: CDR1 LGHDT, CDR2 YNNKEL (reference sequence). This CDR3 region has 19 residues. The ends lost 4 bases at V and 4 bases at J; junction bases unmatched: 11. The DNA for the CDR3 is TGTGCCAGCAGCCCTTACCCGGGACTAGCGGGGGGGCCCCCAGATACGCAGTATTTT. Protein sequence: CASSPYPGLAGGPPDTQYF.

This clonotype has a handful of counts. The rearrangement links TRBV7-9 to TRBJ1-1, with D maybe TRBD1 (6 bases). With 5 bases removed from V and 2 bases from J, the gap between germline ends came to 12 bases. Looked up from germline, CDR1 is SEHNR and CDR2 is FQNEAQ (reference sequence). This CDR3 is 14 amino acids long. This CDR3 reads CASSGGQINTEAFF. The CDR3 coding sequence is TGTGCCAGCAGCGGCGGACAGATCAACACTGAAGCTTTCTTT.

The chain joins TRBV10-2 to TRBJ1-2, with D possibly being TRBD1 (5 bases). Germline V gene lookup returns CDR1 WSHSY and CDR2 SAAADI. V lost 0 bases, J lost 7 bases, and 12 bases lay in between. The CDR3 loop spans 14 amino acids. CDR3 sequence reads: CASSESGGTLGYTF. Written as DNA, the CDR3 is TGCGCCAGCAGTGAGTCTGGGGGTACCCTTGGCTACACCTTC.

This clonotype was detected many times. This chain links TRBV20-1 with TRBJ2-1, with TRBD2 matching over 8 bases. Per germline, CDR1 DFQATT and CDR2 SNEGSKA (reference sequence). The CDR3 extends over 15 amino acids. With 3 bases clipped from V and 4 bases from J, the junction kept 8 bases outside the gene matches. In nucleotides, the CDR3 is TGCAGTGCTAGCACCTTAGCGGGATTGTACAATGAGCAGTTCTTC. Translation: CSASTLAGLYNEQFF.

This clonotype was seen a handful of times. CDR3 in amino acids: CASSPWTLNTEAFF. CDR3 DNA sequence: TGTGCCAGCAGTCCATGGACCTTGAACACTGAAGCTTTCTTT. J is TRBJ1-1 and V is TRBV9, with D unclear. V was pared by 5 bases and J by 0 bases, with 11 bases between. The CDR3 loop spans 14 amino acids. Germline V gene data show CDR1 as SGDLS and CDR2 as YYNGEE.

This clonotype was picked up a small number of times. The rearrangement joins TRBV12-3 or TRBV12-4 to TRBJ2-5; either TRBD1 or TRBD2 may supply D (6 bases each). The CDR3 is 15 residues long. V lost 6 bases, J lost 2 bases, and 16 bases lay in between. The CDR3 DNA reads TGTGCCAGCAGCTGGGGGGACACATCTCAAGAGACCCAGTACTTC. As protein: CASSWGDTSQETQYF.

The V and J genes are TRBV12-3 or TRBV12-4 and TRBJ2-2, with 10 bases aligning to TRBD2. CDR3 size: 16 residues. The trim removed 3 bases at V and 7 bases at J, leaving 8 bases unmatched. CDR3 loop: CASSFILAGRHGELFF. Written as DNA, the CDR3 is TGTGCCAGCAGTTTTATACTAGCGGGACGGCACGGGGAGCTGTTTTTT.

The table lists this clonotype with many counts. This chain uses TRBV12-3 or TRBV12-4 with TRBJ2-7; either TRBD1 or TRBD2 may fit D (5 bases each). The V gene lost 5 bases and the J gene lost 4 bases, with 9 bases spanning the gap. This CDR3 spans 12 amino acids. DNA for the CDR3: TGTGCCAGCAGTCCAGAGGGGTACGAGCAGTACTTC. Amino acid sequence: CASSPEGYEQYF.

This clonotype was seen repeatedly, ten times or more. The chain uses TRBV7-9 and TRBJ2-1; D not resolved. This CDR3 has 13 amino acids. Per the germline V gene, CDR1 is SEHNR and CDR2 is FQNEAQ (reference sequence). V was clipped by 4 bases and J by 9 bases, with 13 bases between them. DNA of the CDR3: TGTGCCAGCAGCTCCACGGGTCGGCCTGAGCAGTTCTTC. Protein product: CASSSTGRPEQFF.